These T cell receptor beta chains were read from a single sample in a study of T-cell reconstitution after alpha-beta-depleted transplantation in children. TCRdb analysed the PCR reads with MiXCR anew, one entry per CDR3 protein. This sample has under 450,000 distinct CDR3 sequences; roughly 13% occur once, and the top ten carry approximately 4.3%. Sequenced here: PBMCs, sampled from the stem cell graft. The source of these receptors is a human donor who donated a stem cell graft to a child with Fanconi anemia. The CDR3 runs from the conserved cysteine through the conserved F or W. The size entry is marked missing in some rows and otherwise reads once, few, many or a size class.

- | TRBJ2-5 | TRBV5-1 | CASSLGIRDGETQYF
few | TRBJ2-1 | TRBV18 | CASSPPYRADFNEQFF
many | TRBJ2-1 | TRBV27 | CASSFNRGHNEQFF
many | TRBJ1-2 | TRBV20-1 | CSHGGLTNYGYTF
few | TRBJ2-5 | TRBV6-1 | CASSRGGAGKTQYF
few | TRBJ2-2 | TRBV7-8 | CASSSLAGGSRTGELFF
- | TRBJ2-2 | TRBV30 | CAWSRGIANTGELFF
- | TRBJ1-2 | TRBV6-5 | CATLTGAYDYTF
- | TRBJ1-1 | TRBV12-3/TRBV12-4 | CASSFGGHQEAFF
- | TRBJ2-7 | TRBV10-3 | CATIAGGPKYEQYF
- | TRBJ2-2 | TRBV6-5 | CASSLLGGSNTGELFF
few | TRBJ2-1 | TRBV20-1 | CSATGGGFEQFF
few | TRBJ2-1 | TRBV27 | CASSPRLAGGSYNEQFF
- | TRBJ2-3 | TRBV20-1 | CSASFDTQYF
- | TRBJ1-5 | TRBV6-6 | CASSGQADQPQHF
many | TRBJ1-1 | TRBV6-5 | CASSPDGEDEAFF
- | TRBJ1-6 | TRBV5-1 | CASSSTVGQGIHSPLHF
- | TRBJ1-3 | TRBV5-1 | CASSTGESGYSGNTIYF
- | TRBJ2-7 | TRBV5-1 | CASNSLGSAEIQQYF
- | TRBJ2-6 | TRBV11-2 | CASSNWARTRSGANVLTF
few | TRBJ1-1 | TRBV6-6 | CASSTGTGYEAFF
many | TRBJ2-1 | TRBV5-6 | CASSFWTSGGLREQFF
many | TRBJ2-7 | TRBV5-1 | CASSPNRVEQYF
few | TRBJ1-1 | TRBV12-3/TRBV12-4 | CASSLVDYTEAFF
few | TRBJ1-1 | TRBV5-6 | CASSGMLAGGPNTEAFF
- | TRBJ2-2 | TRBV7-2 | CASSSRWTGDTGELFF
few | TRBJ2-1 | TRBV20-1 | CSAPRYGGDYNEQFF
- | TRBJ1-1 | TRBV12-5 | CASGLDTGTEAFF
few | TRBJ2-1 | TRBV12-3/TRBV12-4 | CASSFERGIYNEQFF
few | TRBJ1-5 | TRBV28 | CASSFVENQPQHF
few | TRBJ2-1 | TRBV7-7 | CASSLNWGDEQFF
many | TRBJ2-3 | TRBV10-2 | CASSYDTQYF
few | TRBJ1-5 | TRBV12-3/TRBV12-4 | CASSLSFPSNQPQHF
many | TRBJ2-7 | TRBV5-6 | CASSPGLTVGYEQYF
- | TRBJ2-3 | TRBV25-1 | CASSVGQGGNTQYF
few | TRBJ2-1 | TRBV20-1 | CSALSGGPLNEQFF
many | TRBJ2-7 | TRBV3-1 | CASSPGPFGGSSYEQYF
few | TRBJ2-4 | TRBV11-2 | CASSLGRQGNSLAKNIQYF
- | TRBJ1-3 | TRBV18 | CATSRASGNTIYF
many | TRBJ1-1 | TRBV9 | CASSAHTRQREPAFF
many | TRBJ2-5 | TRBV5-6 | CASGEGAETQYF
many | TRBJ2-1 | TRBV7-3 | CASSSGLAGGNEQFF
many | TRBJ2-3 | TRBV10-1 | CASSRTGNGDTQYF
- | TRBJ1-1 | TRBV9 | CASTRTGLVNTEAFF
- | TRBJ2-2 | TRBV5-8 | CASSLQGLYTGELFF
few | TRBJ1-5 | TRBV5-1 | CASSPGLYNQPQHF
few | TRBJ2-1 | TRBV4-3 | CASSQVRGSEQFF
many | TRBJ1-1 | TRBV18 | CASSDSTGVVTEAFF
few | TRBJ2-3 | TRBV7-7 | CASSLGTGGSTDTQYF
- | TRBJ2-2 | TRBV6-5 | CASSYVTSNTGELFF